The entry that follows covers one TCR beta chain sequence. This receptor's antigen is unknown. One base away there is no much larger clone; base qualities are not given. Participants in the prospective study were enrolled through a virtual design, were aged roughly 18 to 95 years, and lived in about two dozen United States geographic areas. In the prospective study, participants were assigned to cohorts based on the clinical history participants reported in a screening survey and a study questionnaire. ImmuneRACE Cohort 3 recovered participants were defined by two consecutive negative NP/OP PCR tests, healthcare professional clearance, or symptom resolution. In the prospective study, whole blood, serum and a nasopharyngeal or oropharyngeal swab were collected from each participant by mobile phlebotomists. Participants in the prospective study had the option to provide additional blood draws and questionnaires over a 2-month period. Before DNA extraction, blood samples from the prospective study were shipped at room temperature or frozen.

These data originate in a study of blood T cell repertoires in COVID-19 (TCRdb year 2020). Study-level background: Samples covering the acute and convalescent phases of COVID-19 were provided by collaborators in the United States, Italy and Spain. The prospective study material was composed of cDNA or gDNA derived from T cells, B-cell-depleted T cells, or PBMCs. The repertoires were released in a freely available public database meant as a resource for research on the immune response to SARS-CoV-2. Where available, HLA class I and class II types were taken from metadata supplied by the sample provider and were not determined by assay-based typing. Deeply sampled blood TCRbeta repertoires from subjects exposed to, actively infected with, or recovered from COVID-19 were included in the dataset. Samples were obtained from the ongoing ImmuneRACE study (first 160 participants) and from over 1,000 subjects provided by 6 global collaborators. Nearly every sample came with metadata listing a de-identified subject ID, COVID-19 status, age in years and sex. The paper's findings and limits, for the study overall: How much clinical and demographic metadata was included differed by source and by participant, and the metadata was provided uncurated.

TCRbeta CDR3 regions were amplified from genomic DNA using the immunoSEQ Assay, a bias-controlled multiplex PCR. Per the authors' processing: The number of nucleated cells in each sample was estimated from the amplification of reference gene primers within the assay. To quantify the absolute abundance of each unique TCRbeta CDR3 rearrangement, sequence reads were collapsed and filtered. For each sample, productive Simpson clonality was calculated as the square root of Simpson's diversity index over productive rearrangements. Held by TCRdb, this immuneACCESS table contains in-frame sequences only and omits some clones. Under half of the omission traces to an unresolved V gene where checked; the cause of the rest is unknown. Clone size and the V and J calls come from that table; the DNA yielded D and trimming. This sample is represented by around 260,000 clones; 80% to 90% of them were singletons. The ten largest clones add up to 4% to 4.5% of the sample.

Per the germline V gene, MDHEN is the CDR1 and SYDVKM is the CDR2. Trimming at the junction amounts to 3 bases on V and 5 bases on J, and the germline ends lie 14 bases apart. Including the terminal cysteine and phenylalanine, the CDR3 comprises 14 residues. Of the read, only the CDR3 DNA is kept; its 42 bases are in frame from base 1. The origin of this receptor is a woman in her 30s who had recovered from COVID-19. This sequence uses TRBV28 and TRBJ2-7; the D region possibly corresponds to TRBD2 (5 bases align). Specimen: PBMCs or T cells enriched from blood (not recorded which). The DNA is TGTGCCAGCAGTTTTAGGCTAGCTTCTCACGAGCAGTACTTC. It specifies CASSFRLASHEQYF.